Given below is one T cell receptor beta chain in context. The antigen is not known. The data derive from a study of cytomegalovirus exposure and HLA in healthy donors. Study in general: Genotyping of more than 300 donors showed that 80% to 90% belonged to the Caucasian-associated ancestry cluster. General study results and limits: Rare TCR sequences dominated, though some public TCRs recurred in many donors. Listed as cytomegalovirus-associated were about 160 TCR beta chains. Researchers reported in a later analysis that a missense DCLRE1C variant was tied to TCR beta V- and J-gene trimming.

This PCR relied on a set of 60 Vbeta primers and 13 Jbeta primers. Method: immunoSEQ multiplex PCR; TCRdb's copy keeps in-frame clones and lacks some. The sample carries 200,000 to 250,000 clones, roughly 91% recorded once. The CDR3 runs to 15 residues. Per germline, CDR1 LGHNA and CDR2 YSLEER. The trim removed 4 bases at V and 4 bases at J, leaving 4 bases unmatched. The origin of this receptor is a woman under 30 in good health and CMV-seronegative. Sequenced: PBMCs. J is TRBJ2-3 and V is TRBV4-3; 11 bases align to TRBD1. DNA for the CDR3: TGCGCCAGCAGCCGGACAGGGGGCCAGGCAGATACGCAGTATTTT. This sequence encodes CASSRTGGQADTQYF.